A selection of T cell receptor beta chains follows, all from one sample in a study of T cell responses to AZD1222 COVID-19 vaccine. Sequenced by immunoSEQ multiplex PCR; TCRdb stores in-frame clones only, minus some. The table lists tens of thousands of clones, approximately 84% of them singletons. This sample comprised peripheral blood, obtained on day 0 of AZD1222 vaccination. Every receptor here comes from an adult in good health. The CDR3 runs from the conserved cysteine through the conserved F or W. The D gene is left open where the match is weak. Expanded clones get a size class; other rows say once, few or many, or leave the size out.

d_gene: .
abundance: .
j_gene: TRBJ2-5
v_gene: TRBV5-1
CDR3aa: CASSLEGRKETQYF
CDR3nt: TGCGCCAGCAGCCTGGAAGGCCGAAAAGAGACCCAGTACTTC

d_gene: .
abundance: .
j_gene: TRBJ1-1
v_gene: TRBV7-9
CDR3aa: CASSLGLPSAEAFF
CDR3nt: TGTGCCAGCAGCTTGGGTCTCCCGAGCGCTGAAGCTTTCTTT

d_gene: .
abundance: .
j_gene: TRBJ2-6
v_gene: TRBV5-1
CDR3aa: CASSITGTSGANVLTF
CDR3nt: TGCGCCAGCAGCATTACAGGGACTTCTGGGGCCAACGTCCTGACTTTC

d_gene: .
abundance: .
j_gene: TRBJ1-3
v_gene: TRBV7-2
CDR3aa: CASSFGGHISGNTIYF
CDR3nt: TGTGCCAGCAGCTTTGGGGGACACATCTCTGGAAACACCATATATTTT

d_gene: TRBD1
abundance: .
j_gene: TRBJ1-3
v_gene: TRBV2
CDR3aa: CASSSQTGPNTIYF
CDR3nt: TGTGCCAGCAGTTCCCAGACAGGGCCAAACACCATATATTTT

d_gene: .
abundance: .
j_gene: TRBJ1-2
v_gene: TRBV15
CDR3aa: CATSTAGTNYGYTF
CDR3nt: TGTGCCACCAGCACCGCGGGGACTAACTATGGCTACACCTTC

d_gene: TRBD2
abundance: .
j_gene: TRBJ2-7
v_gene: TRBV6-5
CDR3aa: CASSLGGALYEQYF
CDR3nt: TGTGCCAGCAGTCTCGGGGGGGCTCTGTACGAGCAGTACTTC

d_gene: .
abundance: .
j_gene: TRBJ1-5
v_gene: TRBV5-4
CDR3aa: CASSLQGQPQHF
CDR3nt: TGTGCCAGCAGCTTGCAGGGTCAGCCCCAGCATTTT

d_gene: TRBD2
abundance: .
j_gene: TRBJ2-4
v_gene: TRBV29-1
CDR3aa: CSVERPGGDIQYF
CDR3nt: TGCAGCGTTGAACGGCCGGGGGGGGACATTCAGTACTTC

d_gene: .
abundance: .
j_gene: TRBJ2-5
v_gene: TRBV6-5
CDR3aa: CASSYEERGETQYF
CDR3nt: TGTGCCAGCAGTTACGAAGAGAGGGGAGAGACCCAGTACTTC

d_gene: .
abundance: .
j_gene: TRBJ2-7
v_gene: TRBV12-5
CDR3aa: CASAVGGSIYEQYF
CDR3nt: TGTGCTAGTGCCGTGGGGGGCTCGATTTACGAGCAGTACTTC

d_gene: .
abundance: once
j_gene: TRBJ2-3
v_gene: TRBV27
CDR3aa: CASSLFGTRDTQYF
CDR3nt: TGTGCCAGCAGTTTATTTGGGACTCGGGATACGCAGTATTTT

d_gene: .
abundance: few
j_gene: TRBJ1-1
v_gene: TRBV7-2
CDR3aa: CASSFKSGYTEAFF
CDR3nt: TGTGCCAGCAGCTTCAAGAGTGGATACACTGAAGCTTTCTTT

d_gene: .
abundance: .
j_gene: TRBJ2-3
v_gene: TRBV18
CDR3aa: CASSPTATDTQYF
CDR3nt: TGTGCCAGCTCACCAACGGCCACAGATACGCAGTATTTT

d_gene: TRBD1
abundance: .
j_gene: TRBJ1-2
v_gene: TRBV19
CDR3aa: CATTFYRDSLNYGYTF
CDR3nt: TGTGCCACTACATTTTACCGGGACAGCTTAAACTATGGCTACACCTTC

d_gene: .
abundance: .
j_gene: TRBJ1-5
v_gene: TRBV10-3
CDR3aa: CAITKGSNQPQHF
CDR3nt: TGTGCCATCACGAAGGGAAGCAATCAGCCCCAGCATTTT

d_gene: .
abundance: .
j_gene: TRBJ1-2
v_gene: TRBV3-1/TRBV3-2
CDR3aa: CASSHSGPGNGYTF
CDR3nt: TGTGCCAGCAGCCATTCGGGGCCGGGGAATGGCTACACCTTC

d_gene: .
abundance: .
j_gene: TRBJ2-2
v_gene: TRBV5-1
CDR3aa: CASSFNRGASGELFF
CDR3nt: TGCGCCAGCAGCTTCAATCGGGGGGCGTCCGGGGAGCTGTTTTTT

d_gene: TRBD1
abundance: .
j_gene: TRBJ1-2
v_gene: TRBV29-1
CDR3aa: CSVEKGQGASLYGYTF
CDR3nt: TGCAGCGTTGAAAAGGGACAGGGGGCCTCGCTGTATGGCTACACCTTC

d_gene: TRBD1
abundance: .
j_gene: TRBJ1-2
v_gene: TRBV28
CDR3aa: CASSLTGNGYTF
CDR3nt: TGTGCCAGCAGTCTGACAGGGAACGGCTACACCTTC

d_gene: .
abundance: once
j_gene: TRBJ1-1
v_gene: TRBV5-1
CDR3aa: CASSPRAQDSEAFF
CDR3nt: TGCGCCAGCAGCCCCCGGGCCCAGGACTCTGAAGCTTTCTTT

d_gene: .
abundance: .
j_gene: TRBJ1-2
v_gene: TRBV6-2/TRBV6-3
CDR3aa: CASSPTDIRIRHGYTF
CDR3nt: TGTGCCAGCAGCCCTACGGACATCCGAATCAGGCATGGCTACACCTTC

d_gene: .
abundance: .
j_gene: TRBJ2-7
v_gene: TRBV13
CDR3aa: CASSLEQGYEQYF
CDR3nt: TGTGCCAGCAGCTTAGAGCAGGGCTACGAGCAGTACTTC

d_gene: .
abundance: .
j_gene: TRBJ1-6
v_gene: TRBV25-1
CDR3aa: CASPNERSSPLHF
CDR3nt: TGTGCCAGCCCTAATGAGAGGAGTTCACCCCTCCACTTT

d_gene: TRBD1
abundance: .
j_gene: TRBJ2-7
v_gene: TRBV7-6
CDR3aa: CASSLGTGVYEQYF
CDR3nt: TGTGCCAGCAGCCTAGGGACAGGGGTCTACGAGCAGTACTTC

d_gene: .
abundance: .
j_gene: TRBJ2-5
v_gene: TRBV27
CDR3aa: CASSPTTLETQYF
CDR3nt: TGTGCCAGCAGTCCGACCACCTTGGAGACCCAGTACTTC

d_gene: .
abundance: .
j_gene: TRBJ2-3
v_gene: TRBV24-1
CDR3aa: CATSRGRGLRTDTQYF
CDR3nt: TGTGCCACCAGTAGAGGCCGGGGACTCCGCACAGATACGCAGTATTTT

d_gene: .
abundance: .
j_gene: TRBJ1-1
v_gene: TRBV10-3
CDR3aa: CAISESLYGDTEAFF
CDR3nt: TGTGCCATCAGTGAGTCTTTATATGGGGACACTGAAGCTTTCTTT

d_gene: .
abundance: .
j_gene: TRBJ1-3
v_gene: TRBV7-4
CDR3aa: CASSQEVRPGNTIYF
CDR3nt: TGTGCCAGCAGCCAGGAGGTAAGACCTGGAAACACCATATATTTT

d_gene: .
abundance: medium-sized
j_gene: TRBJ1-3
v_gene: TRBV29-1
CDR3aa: CSVEGYGHSSGNTIYF
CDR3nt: TGCAGCGTTGAAGGTTATGGCCACAGCTCTGGAAACACCATATATTTT

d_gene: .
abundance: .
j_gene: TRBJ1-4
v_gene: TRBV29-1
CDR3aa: CSVALGGYEKLFF
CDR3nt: TGCAGCGTCGCCCTGGGGGGTTACGAAAAACTGTTTTTT

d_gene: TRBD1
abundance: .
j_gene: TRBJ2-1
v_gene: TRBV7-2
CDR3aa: CASSLAGRTGGFEQFF
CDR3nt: TGTGCCAGCAGCTTAGCGGGGCGGACAGGGGGCTTTGAGCAGTTCTTC

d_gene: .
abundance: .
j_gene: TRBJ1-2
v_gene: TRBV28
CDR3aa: CALGSGGVAVNYGYTF
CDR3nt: TGTGCCTTGGGGAGCGGAGGGGTTGCGGTTAACTATGGCTACACCTTC

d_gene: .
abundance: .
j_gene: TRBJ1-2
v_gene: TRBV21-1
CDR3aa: CASSKPPTGVFRCGYTF
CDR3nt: TGTGCCAGCAGCAAACCCCCGACAGGGGTGTTTAGGTGTGGCTACACCTTC

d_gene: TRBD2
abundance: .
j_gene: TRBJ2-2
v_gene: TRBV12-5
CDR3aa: CASVPREGYTGELFF
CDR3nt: TGTGCTAGTGTCCCAAGGGAGGGGTACACCGGGGAGCTGTTTTTT

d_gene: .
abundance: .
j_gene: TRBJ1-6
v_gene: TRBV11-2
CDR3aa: CASSPATAYNSPLHF
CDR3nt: TGTGCCAGCAGCCCTGCAACAGCCTACAATTCACCCCTCCACTTT

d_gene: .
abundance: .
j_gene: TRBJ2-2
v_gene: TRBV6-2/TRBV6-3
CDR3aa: CASSSPARGKRTGELFF
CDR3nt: TGTGCCAGCAGTTCCCCGGCGCGTGGGAAACGGACCGGGGAGCTGTTTTTT

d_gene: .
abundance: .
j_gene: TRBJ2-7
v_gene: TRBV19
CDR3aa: CASSTLDWGLWYF
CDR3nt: TGTGCCAGTAGTACCCTAGACTGGGGATTGTGGTACTTC